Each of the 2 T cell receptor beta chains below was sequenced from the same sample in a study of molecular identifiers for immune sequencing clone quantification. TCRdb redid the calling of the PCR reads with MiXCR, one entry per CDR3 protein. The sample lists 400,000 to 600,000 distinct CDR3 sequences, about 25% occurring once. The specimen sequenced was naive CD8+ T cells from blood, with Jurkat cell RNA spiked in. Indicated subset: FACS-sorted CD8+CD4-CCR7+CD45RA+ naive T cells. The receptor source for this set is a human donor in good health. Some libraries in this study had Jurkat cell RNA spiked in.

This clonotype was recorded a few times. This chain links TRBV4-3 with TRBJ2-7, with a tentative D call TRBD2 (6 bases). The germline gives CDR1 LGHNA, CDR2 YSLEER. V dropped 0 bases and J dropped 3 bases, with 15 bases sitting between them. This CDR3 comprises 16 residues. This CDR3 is CASSQDVSSGSYEQYF. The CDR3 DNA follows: TGCGCCAGCAGCCAAGATGTGAGTAGCGGAAGCTACGAGCAGTACTTC.

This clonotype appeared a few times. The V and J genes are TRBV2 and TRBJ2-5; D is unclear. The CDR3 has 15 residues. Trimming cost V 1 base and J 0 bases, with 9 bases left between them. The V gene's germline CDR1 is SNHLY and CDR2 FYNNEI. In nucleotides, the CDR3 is TGTGCCAGCAGTGAAGGAGCTAGGAACCAAGAGACCCAGTACTTC. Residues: CASSEGARNQETQYF.